The clone carrying this T cell receptor beta chain was recorded a few times. In the study's own analysis: Amplifying reference gene primers gave estimates of nucleated cell counts. The method was immunoSEQ multiplex PCR; TCRdb's version includes in-frame clones alone and lacks a portion of them. D and trimming come from the DNA, and the V and J calls and clone size come from that table. The sample gives 100,000 or so clones, about 76% of which show up once; more than 30% is in the top ten. These data come from a study of blood T cell repertoires in COVID-19. Study in general: COVID-19 samples collected from the United States, Italy and Spain covered acute and convalescent phases. PBMCs, B-cell-depleted T cells, or T cells provided the cDNA or gDNA that made up the material.

The sequence came from a man older than 75 with acute or convalescent COVID-19. The source material was peripheral blood.

CDR3 region: CASSGTGLGEQYF. DNA of the CDR3: TGTGCCAGCTCGGGGACAGGGTTAGGCGAGCAGTACTTC. J is TRBJ2-7 and V is TRBV6-5; 9 bases line up with TRBD1. The V gene's germline CDR1 is MNHEY and CDR2 SVGAGI. V lost 8 bases to trimming and J lost 6 bases; unmatched junction nucleotides: 8. The CDR3 consists of 13 residues.